The next 21 T cell receptor beta chains were all read from a single sample in a study of shared clonotypes between healthy human individuals. Profiled with immunoSEQ multiplex PCR; TCRdb holds only in-frame clones, not every one. This table has around 2,000,000 clones, roughly 96% appearing once. The sample was naive CD4+ T cells sorted from blood. Regarding subset: CD45RA+ positively selected. Every receptor here comes from a man between 18 and 29 years old in good health.

As regards this clone: Germline and junction disagree at one end, which may indicate a read error. V gene TRBV6-1 combines with J gene TRBJ2-1, with 9 nucleotides matching TRBD1. The CDR3 extends over 15 amino acids. Germline loops: CDR1 MNHNS, CDR2 SASEGT. The CDR3 sequence is CASTRTGVSDNEQFF. Here the CDR3 DNA reads TGTGCCAGCACTAGGACAGGGGTCTCCGACAATGAGCAGTTCTTC.

The V and J genes are TRBV7-2 and TRBJ2-5; D is perhaps TRBD1 or TRBD2 (6 bases each). V lost 2 bases, J lost 4 bases, and 14 bases lay in between. Germline loops: CDR1 SGHTA, CDR2 FQGNSA. The CDR3 consists of 15 residues. This CDR3 is CASSLSGGLGETQYF. CDR3 DNA sequence: TGTGCCAGCAGCTTAAGTGGGGGGCTGGGAGAGACCCAGTACTTC.

This clone was counted a single time. The CDR3 region has the DNA TGTGCCACCCAGGACAGGGGATCACCCCTCCACTTT. It specifies CATQDRGSPLHF. V is TRBV6-5 and J is TRBJ1-6, with 9 bases matching TRBD1. V gave up 10 bases and J gave up 10 bases; unmatched junction bases: 5. Per the germline V gene, CDR1 is MNHEY and CDR2 is SVGAGI. The CDR3 extends over 12 amino acids.

This chain uses TRBV9 with TRBJ2-7; 8 bases agree with TRBD2. V trimming: 5 bases; J trimming: 0 bases; junction bases outside the gene matches: 4. Germline CDR1 is SGDLS and CDR2 is YYNGEE. The CDR3 is made up of 14 amino acids. CDR3 sequence (DNA): TGTGCCAGCAGGCCTACTAGCGGCTCCTACGAGCAGTACTTC. It specifies CASRPTSGSYEQYF.

The rearrangement links TRBV10-1 to TRBJ2-2; 7 nucleotides line up with TRBD2. Germline V CDR1 and CDR2: WNHNN, SYGVQD (reference sequence). The CDR3 length is 13 residues. V lost 10 bases to trimming and J lost 0 bases; unmatched junction nucleotides: 2. The CDR3 DNA reads TGCGCCACAAGCGGGACGAACACCGGGGAGCTGTTTTTT. Translating it yields CATSGTNTGELFF.

The chain couples TRBV30 to TRBJ2-3; 7 nucleotides align to TRBD2. The CDR3 is 15 residues long. Germline V gene sequence: CDR1 GTSNPN, CDR2 SVGIG (reference sequence). Losses at the gene ends were 0 bases for V and 1 base for J; bases not matched to a gene: 4. CDR3 amino acids: CAWSVLAKRTDTQYF. The CDR3 nucleotides are TGTGCCTGGAGTGTACTAGCGAAGCGCACAGATACGCAGTATTTT.

As regards this clone: At one end the junction does not follow the germline gene, possibly because of a read error. The chain combines TRBV14 with TRBJ2-1; possibly TRBD2 for D (5 bases). Looked up from germline, CDR1 is SGHDN and CDR2 is FVKESK. The length of the CDR3 is 14 residues. The CDR3 DNA reads as TGTGCCAGCAGCCACGCCGGGAACTACAATGAGCAGCTCTTC. Its translation: CASSHAGNYNEQLF.

The rearrangement uses TRBV27 and TRBJ2-5; 7 nucleotides align to TRBD1. This CDR3 comprises 14 residues. J was trimmed by 4 bases and V by 2 bases; bases with no gene match: 4. Per germline, CDR1 MNHEY and CDR2 SMNVEV (reference sequence). The CDR3 DNA sequence: TGTGCCAGCAGTTTAACCACAGGGGTAGAGACCCAGTACTTC. This gives the protein CASSLTTGVETQYF.

V and J are TRBV7-9 and TRBJ1-3; D gene unclear. The V end was cut by 5 bases, the J end by 9 bases, with 14 bases between. From germline, CDR1 is SEHNR and CDR2 FQNEAQ (reference sequence). The CDR3 totals 13 residues. Here the CDR3 reads CASSGPDGFTIYF. In DNA, the CDR3 is TGTGCCAGCAGCGGACCCGATGGGTTCACCATATATTTT.

V gene TRBV5-6 combines with J gene TRBJ1-2; 7 bases match TRBD1. Germline V CDR1 and CDR2: SGHDT, YYEEEE. The CDR3 loop spans 15 amino acids. V shed 3 bases and J 7 bases; nucleotides not matched to a gene: 12. The CDR3 DNA is TGTGCCAGCAGCTCGGGTTTAGACAGGGTAGGTGGCTACACCTTC. This translates into CASSSGLDRVGGYTF.

This chain joins TRBV2 and TRBJ2-7; TRBD1 matches 8 bases. Germline V gives CDR1 SNHLY, CDR2 FYNNEI. The CDR3 covers 17 residues. The J segment lost 0 bases and the V segment lost 5 bases, leaving 12 bases of the junction unmatched. This CDR3 is CASSSYAGTGSSYEQYF. CDR3 nucleotide sequence: TGTGCCAGCAGTTCCTACGCCGGGACAGGTAGCTCCTACGAGCAGTACTTC.

This chain joins TRBV6-6 and TRBJ2-3, with 10 bases lining up with TRBD2. The CDR3 is 16 residues long. Germline V lookup: CDR1 MNHNY, CDR2 SVGAGI (reference sequence). The J segment lost 3 bases and the V segment lost 2 bases, leaving 5 bases of the junction unmatched. The CDR3 here is CASSYALAGVTDTQYF. The CDR3 DNA is TGTGCCAGCAGTTACGCCCTAGCGGGAGTTACAGATACGCAGTATTTT.

The rearrangement joins TRBV6-5 to TRBJ1-6; 8 bases are a match to TRBD1. The CDR3 runs 15 residues. With 6 bases clipped from V and 6 bases from J, the junction kept 7 bases outside the gene matches. Per the germline V gene, CDR1 is MNHEY and CDR2 is SVGAGI. CDR3 amino acids: CASRAGTGLNSPLHF. The CDR3 nucleotides are TGTGCCAGCAGGGCCGGGACAGGCCTTAATTCACCCCTCCACTTT.

J is TRBJ1-2 and V is TRBV28, with D possibly matching TRBD1 (6 bases). Germline V gene data show CDR1 as MDHEN and CDR2 as SYDVKM. Trimming shortened V by 8 bases and J by 6 bases, and 16 bases separated the two germline ends. The CDR3 totals 13 residues. CDR3 nucleotide sequence: TGTGCCAGCTACTACAGGGCTCAAAATGGCTACACCTTC. It specifies CASYYRAQNGYTF.

V is TRBV7-2 and J is TRBJ1-5; D is undetermined. The CDR3 runs to 15 residues. Germline-derived CDR1 and CDR2 are SGHTA and FQGNSA. The V and J ends lost 0 bases and 0 bases respectively, with 6 bases between them. CDR3 sequence reads: CASSLARNSNQPQHF. Written as DNA, the CDR3 is TGTGCCAGCAGCTTAGCTAGAAATAGCAATCAGCCCCAGCATTTT.

The CDR3 protein is CASSGTATYSNQPQHF. DNA of the CDR3: TGTGCCAGCAGTGGGACTGCGACTTATAGCAATCAGCCCCAGCATTTT. The chain employs TRBV6-1 and TRBJ1-5; D gene uncertain. The CDR3 runs to 16 residues. V was shortened by 4 bases and J by 0 bases, with 13 bases between the two germline ends. CDR1 and CDR2 from the germline V gene are MNHNS and SASEGT.

Notes on this clone: The same CDR3 is also encoded by other DNA sequences in this sample. The CDR3 loop is CASSLVSYEQYF. In DNA, the CDR3 is TGTGCCAGCAGCTTGGTATCCTACGAGCAGTACTTC. The V gene is TRBV7-2, the J gene TRBJ2-7, with no clear D. Between the trimmed V and J ends, which lost 3 bases and 1 base, there was a span of 4 bases. The CDR3 runs to 12 residues. Germline V gene sequence: CDR1 SGHTA, CDR2 FQGNSA.

The rearrangement joins TRBV9 to TRBJ2-3; D remains unclear. CDR1 and CDR2 from the germline V gene are SGDLS and YYNGEE. This CDR3 is 14 amino acids long. Trimming removed 7 bases at V and 5 bases at J, with 17 bases between. In DNA form, the CDR3 reads TGTGCCAGCCAGGCGCGACTTTCAGGAGATACGCAGTATTTT. Translation gives CASQARLSGDTQYF.

This clone has only one observation. Distinct nucleotide sequences in the sample also encode this CDR3. V and J are TRBV18 and TRBJ2-7, with D perhaps matching TRBD2 (6 bases). Germline-derived CDR1 and CDR2 are KGHSH and LQKENI. The ends were cut back, 3 bases at V and 1 base at J, with 10 bases in the middle. The CDR3 sequence is 14 residues long. CDR3 amino acids: CASSPSGGSYEQYF. In DNA form, the CDR3 reads TGTGCCAGCTCACCTAGCGGTGGTTCCTACGAGCAGTACTTC.

The J gene is TRBJ2-1, the V gene TRBV10-3, with 14 bases matching TRBD2. The CDR3 runs 15 residues. J lost 8 bases, V lost 7 bases, and 7 bases had no gene match. Germline CDR1 reads ENHRY; CDR2 reads SYGVKD. The CDR3 loop reads CAIKGTSGSWDEQFF. CDR3 DNA: TGTGCCATCAAGGGGACTAGCGGGAGTTGGGATGAGCAGTTCTTC.

V usage is TRBV2 and J usage is TRBJ2-5; no clear D. V was pared by 9 bases and J by 2 bases, with 7 bases between. CDR1 is SNHLY and CDR2 is FYNNEI in the germline V gene. This CDR3 spans 11 amino acids. The CDR3, as DNA: TGTGCCAGTGACTTGCAAGAGACCCAGTACTTC. It codes for CASDLQETQYF.